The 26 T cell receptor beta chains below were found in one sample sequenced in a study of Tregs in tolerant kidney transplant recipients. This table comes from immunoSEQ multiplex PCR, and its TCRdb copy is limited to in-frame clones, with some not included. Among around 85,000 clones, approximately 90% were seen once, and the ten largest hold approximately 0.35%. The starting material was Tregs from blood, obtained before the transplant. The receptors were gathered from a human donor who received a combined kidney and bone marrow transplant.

CDR3 sequence: CASSLAEFWDWGAEQFF. CDR3 nucleotides: TGTGCCAGCAGCTTAGCGGAATTTTGGGACTGGGGGGCTGAGCAGTTCTTC. The chain has TRBV7-8 and TRBJ2-1, with D perhaps given as TRBD1 or TRBD2 (6 bases each). The CDR3 contains 17 residues. Germline V gives CDR1 SGHVS, CDR2 FQNEAQ. Trimming removed 0 bases from V and 9 bases from J, with 21 bases in between.

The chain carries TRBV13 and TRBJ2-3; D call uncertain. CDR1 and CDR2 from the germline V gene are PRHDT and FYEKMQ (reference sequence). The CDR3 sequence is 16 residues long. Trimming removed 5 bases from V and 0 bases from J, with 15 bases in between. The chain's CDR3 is CASSPRKTRSTDTQYF. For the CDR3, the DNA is TGTGCCAGCAGCCCTCGAAAGACACGTAGCACAGATACGCAGTATTTT.

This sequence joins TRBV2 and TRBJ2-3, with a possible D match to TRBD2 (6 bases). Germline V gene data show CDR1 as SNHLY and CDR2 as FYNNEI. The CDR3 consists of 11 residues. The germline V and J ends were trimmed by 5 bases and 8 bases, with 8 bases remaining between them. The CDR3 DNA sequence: TGTGCCAGCAGTTTAGCGGCTACGCAGTATTTT. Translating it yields CASSLAATQYF. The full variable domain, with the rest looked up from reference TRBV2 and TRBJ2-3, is EPEVTQTPSHQVTQMGQEVILRCVPISNHLYFYWYRQILGQKVEFLVSFYNNEISEKSEIFDDQFSVERPDGSNFTLKIRSTKLEDSAMYFCASSLAATQYFGPGTRLTVL.

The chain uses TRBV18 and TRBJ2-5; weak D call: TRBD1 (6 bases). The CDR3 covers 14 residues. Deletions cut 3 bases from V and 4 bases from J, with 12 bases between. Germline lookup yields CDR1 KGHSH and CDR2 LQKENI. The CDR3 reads CASSPDRNSETQYF. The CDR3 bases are TGTGCCAGCTCACCCGACAGGAATTCAGAGACCCAGTACTTC.

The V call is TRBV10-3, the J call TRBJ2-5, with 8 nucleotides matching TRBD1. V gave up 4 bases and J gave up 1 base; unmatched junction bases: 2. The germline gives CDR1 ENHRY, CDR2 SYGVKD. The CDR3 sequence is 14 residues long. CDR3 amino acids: CAISADRGQETQYF. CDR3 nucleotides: TGTGCCATCAGTGCCGACAGGGGCCAAGAGACCCAGTACTTC.

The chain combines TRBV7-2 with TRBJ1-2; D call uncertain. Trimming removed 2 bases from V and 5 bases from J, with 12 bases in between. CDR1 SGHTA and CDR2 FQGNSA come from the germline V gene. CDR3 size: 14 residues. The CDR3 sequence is CASSLTLGKYGYTF. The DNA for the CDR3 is TGTGCCAGCAGCTTAACTTTGGGGAAATATGGCTACACCTTC.

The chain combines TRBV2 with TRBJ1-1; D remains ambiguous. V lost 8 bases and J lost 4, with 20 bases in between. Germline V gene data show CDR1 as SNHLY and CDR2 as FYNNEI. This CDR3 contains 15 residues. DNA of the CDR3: TGTGCCAGCTTAAGTGGAGGAGGCCCTACCACTGAAGCTTTCTTT. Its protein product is CASLSGGGPTTEAFF.

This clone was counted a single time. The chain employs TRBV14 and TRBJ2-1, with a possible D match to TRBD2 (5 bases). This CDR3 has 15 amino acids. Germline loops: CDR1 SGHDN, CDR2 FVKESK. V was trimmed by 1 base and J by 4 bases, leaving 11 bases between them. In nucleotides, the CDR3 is TGTGCCAGCAGCCAAGTGGTGGGAGCTTACAATGAGCAGTTCTTC. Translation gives CASSQVVGAYNEQFF.

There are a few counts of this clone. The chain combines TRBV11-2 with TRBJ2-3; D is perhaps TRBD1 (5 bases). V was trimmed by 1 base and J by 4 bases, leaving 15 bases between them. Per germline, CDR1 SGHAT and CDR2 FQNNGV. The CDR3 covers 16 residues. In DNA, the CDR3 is TGTGCCAGCAGCTTAGGGCCAGGGATGGGCGCAGATACGCAGTATTTT. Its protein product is CASSLGPGMGADTQYF.

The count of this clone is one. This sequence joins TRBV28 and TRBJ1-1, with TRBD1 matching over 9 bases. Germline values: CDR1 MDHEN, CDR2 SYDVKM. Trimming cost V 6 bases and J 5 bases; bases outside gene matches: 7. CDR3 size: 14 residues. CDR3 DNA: TGTGCCAGCAGCCGCGGGACAGGGAGGACTGAAGCTTTCTTT. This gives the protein CASSRGTGRTEAFF. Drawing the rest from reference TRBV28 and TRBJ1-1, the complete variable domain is DVKVTQSSRYLVKRTGEKVFLECVQDMDHENMFWYRQDPGLGLRLIYFSYDVKMKEKGDIPEGYSVSREKKERFSLILESASTNQTSMYLCASSRGTGRTEAFFGQGTRLTVV.

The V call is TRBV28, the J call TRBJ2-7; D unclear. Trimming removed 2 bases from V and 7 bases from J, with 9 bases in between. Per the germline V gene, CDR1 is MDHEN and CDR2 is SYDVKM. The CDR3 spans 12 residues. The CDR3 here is CASSLPAREQYF. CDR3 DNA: TGTGCCAGCAGTTTACCCGCCCGGGAGCAGTACTTC.

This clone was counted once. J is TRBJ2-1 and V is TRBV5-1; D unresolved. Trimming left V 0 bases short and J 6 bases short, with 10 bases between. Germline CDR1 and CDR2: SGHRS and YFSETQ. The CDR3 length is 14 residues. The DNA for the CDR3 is TGCGCCAGCAGCTTGGGGCAGGATGGCAATGAGCAGTTCTTC. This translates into CASSLGQDGNEQFF. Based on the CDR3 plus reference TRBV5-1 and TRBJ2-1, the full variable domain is KAGVTQTPRYLIKTRGQQVTLSCSPISGHRSVSWYQQTPGQGLQFLFEYFSETQRNKGNFPGRFSGRQFSNSRSEMNVSTLELGDSALYLCASSLGQDGNEQFFGPGTRLTVL.

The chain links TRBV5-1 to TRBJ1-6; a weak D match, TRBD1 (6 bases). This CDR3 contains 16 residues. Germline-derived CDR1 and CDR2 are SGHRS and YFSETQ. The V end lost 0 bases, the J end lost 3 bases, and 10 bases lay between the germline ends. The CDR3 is CASSLEGGDYNSPLHF. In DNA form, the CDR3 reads TGCGCCAGCAGCTTGGAAGGGGGGGACTATAATTCACCCCTCCACTTT.

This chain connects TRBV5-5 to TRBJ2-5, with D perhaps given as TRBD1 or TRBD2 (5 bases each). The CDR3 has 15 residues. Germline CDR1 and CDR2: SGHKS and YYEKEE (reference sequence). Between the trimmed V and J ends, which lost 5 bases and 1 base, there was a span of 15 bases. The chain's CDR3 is CASRIRGGPQETQYF. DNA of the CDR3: TGTGCCAGCAGGATACGGGGCGGGCCCCAAGAGACCCAGTACTTC.

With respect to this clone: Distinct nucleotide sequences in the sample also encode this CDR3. The CDR3 region is CASSPGTGNTEAFF. CDR3 DNA: TGCGCCAGCAGCCCCGGGACAGGGAACACTGAAGCTTTCTTT. This sequence joins TRBV5-1 and TRBJ1-1; 8 positions match TRBD1. V shed 4 bases, J shed 1 base, and the junction held 3 bases outside the gene matches. CDR1 SGHRS and CDR2 YFSETQ come from the germline V gene. The CDR3 runs 14 residues.

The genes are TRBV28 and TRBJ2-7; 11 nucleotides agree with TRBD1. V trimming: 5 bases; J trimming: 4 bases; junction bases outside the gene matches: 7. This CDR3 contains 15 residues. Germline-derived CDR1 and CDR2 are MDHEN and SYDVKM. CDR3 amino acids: CASSPYRDRGYEQYF. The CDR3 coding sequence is TGTGCCAGCAGTCCCTACCGGGACAGGGGGTACGAGCAGTACTTC. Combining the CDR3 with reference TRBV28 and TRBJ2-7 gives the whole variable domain DVKVTQSSRYLVKRTGEKVFLECVQDMDHENMFWYRQDPGLGLRLIYFSYDVKMKEKGDIPEGYSVSREKKERFSLILESASTNQTSMYLCASSPYRDRGYEQYFGPGTRLTVT.

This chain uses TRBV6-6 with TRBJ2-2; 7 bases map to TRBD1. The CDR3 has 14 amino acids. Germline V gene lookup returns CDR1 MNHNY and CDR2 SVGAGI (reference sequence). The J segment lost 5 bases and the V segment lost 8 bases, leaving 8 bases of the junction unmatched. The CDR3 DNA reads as TGTGCCAGCTTCGCACAGGGGCCAACCGGGGAGCTGTTTTTT. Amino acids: CASFAQGPTGELFF.

The CDR3 sequence: CASSLDLGLNEKLFF. CDR3 sequence (DNA): TGTGCCAGCAGCTTAGATCTTGGACTAAATGAAAAACTGTTTTTT. V gene TRBV11-2 combines with J gene TRBJ1-4; D gene ambiguous. CDR1 and CDR2 (germline): SGHAT, FQNNGV. This CDR3 is built from 15 residues. V shed 0 bases and J shed 5 bases, with 10 bases lying between them.

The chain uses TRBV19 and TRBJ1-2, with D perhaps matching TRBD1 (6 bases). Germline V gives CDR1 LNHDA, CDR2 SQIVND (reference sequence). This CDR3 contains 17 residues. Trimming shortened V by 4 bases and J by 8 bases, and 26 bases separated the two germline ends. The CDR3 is CASSTVGMTGELEGYTF. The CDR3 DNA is TGTGCCAGTAGTACAGTGGGGATGACAGGAGAGTTGGAAGGCTACACCTTC.

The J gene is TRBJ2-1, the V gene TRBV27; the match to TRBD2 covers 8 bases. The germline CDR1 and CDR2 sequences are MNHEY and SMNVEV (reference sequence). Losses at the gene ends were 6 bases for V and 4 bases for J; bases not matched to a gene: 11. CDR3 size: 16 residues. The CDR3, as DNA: TGTGCCAGCAGGGGCTTGACCGGGACTAGTTACAATGAGCAGTTCTTC. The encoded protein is CASRGLTGTSYNEQFF.

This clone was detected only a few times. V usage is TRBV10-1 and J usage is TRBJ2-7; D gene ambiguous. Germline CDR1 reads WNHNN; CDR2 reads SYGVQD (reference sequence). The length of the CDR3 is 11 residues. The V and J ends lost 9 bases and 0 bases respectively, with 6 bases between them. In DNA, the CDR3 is TGCGCCAGTTGGACCTCCTACGAGCAGTACTTC. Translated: CASWTSYEQYF.

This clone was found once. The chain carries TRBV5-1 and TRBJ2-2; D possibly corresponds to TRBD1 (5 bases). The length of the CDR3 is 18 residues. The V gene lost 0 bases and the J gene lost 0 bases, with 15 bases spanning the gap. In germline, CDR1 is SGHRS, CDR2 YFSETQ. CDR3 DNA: TGCGCCAGCAGCTTGGCCCTTCAGACAGACACGAACACCGGGGAGCTGTTTTTT. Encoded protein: CASSLALQTDTNTGELFF. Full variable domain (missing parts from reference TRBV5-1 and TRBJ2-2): KAGVTQTPRYLIKTRGQQVTLSCSPISGHRSVSWYQQTPGQGLQFLFEYFSETQRNKGNFPGRFSGRQFSNSRSEMNVSTLELGDSALYLCASSLALQTDTNTGELFFGEGSRLTVL.

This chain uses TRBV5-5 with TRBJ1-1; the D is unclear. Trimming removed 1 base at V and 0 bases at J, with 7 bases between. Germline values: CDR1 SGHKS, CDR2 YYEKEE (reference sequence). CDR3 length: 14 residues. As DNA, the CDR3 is TGTGCCAGCAGCTTGCGGGTTATGAACACTGAAGCTTTCTTT. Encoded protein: CASSLRVMNTEAFF. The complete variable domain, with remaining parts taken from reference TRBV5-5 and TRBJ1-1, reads DAGVTQSPTHLIKTRGQQVTLRCSPISGHKSVSWYQQVLGQGPQFIFQYYEKEERGRGNFPDRFSARQFPNYSSELNVNALLLGDSALYLCASSLRVMNTEAFFGQGTRLTVV.

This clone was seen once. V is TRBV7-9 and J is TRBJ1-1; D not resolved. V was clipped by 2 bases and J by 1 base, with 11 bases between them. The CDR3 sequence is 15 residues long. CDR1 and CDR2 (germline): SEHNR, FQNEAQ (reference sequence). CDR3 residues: CASSLTGTKNTEAFF. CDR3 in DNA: TGTGCCAGCAGCTTAACTGGCACGAAGAACACTGAAGCTTTCTTT.

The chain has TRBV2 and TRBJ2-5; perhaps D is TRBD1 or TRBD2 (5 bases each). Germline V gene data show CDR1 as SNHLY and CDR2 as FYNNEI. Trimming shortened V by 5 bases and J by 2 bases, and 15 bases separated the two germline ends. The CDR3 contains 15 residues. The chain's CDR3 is CASSLGPTSQETQYF. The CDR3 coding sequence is TGTGCCAGCAGTTTGGGACCAACCTCTCAAGAGACCCAGTACTTC.

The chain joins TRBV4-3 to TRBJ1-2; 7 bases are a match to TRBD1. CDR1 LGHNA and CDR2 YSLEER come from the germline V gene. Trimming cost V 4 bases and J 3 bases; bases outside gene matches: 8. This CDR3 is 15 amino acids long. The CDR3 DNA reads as TGCGCCAGCAGCCCAACAGGGGACCCAGACTATGGCTACACCTTC. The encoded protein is CASSPTGDPDYGYTF.